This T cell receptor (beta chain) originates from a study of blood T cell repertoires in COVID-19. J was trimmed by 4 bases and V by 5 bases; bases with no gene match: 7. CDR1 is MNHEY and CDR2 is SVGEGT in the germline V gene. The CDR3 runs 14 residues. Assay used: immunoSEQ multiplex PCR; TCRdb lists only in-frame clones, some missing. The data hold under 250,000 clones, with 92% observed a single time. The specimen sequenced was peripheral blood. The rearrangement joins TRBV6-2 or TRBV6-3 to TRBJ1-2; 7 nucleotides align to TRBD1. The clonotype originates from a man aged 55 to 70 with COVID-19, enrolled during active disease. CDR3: CASSQQGSLYGYTF. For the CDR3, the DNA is TGTGCCAGCAGTCAACAGGGGTCACTCTATGGCTACACCTTC.